The present entry profiles one T cell receptor beta chain with its context. Its antigen is currently not known. Base quality data are lacking; no much larger clone is found one base away. Systemically healthy Caucasian individuals from Russia, over 30 in total and aged roughly 6 to 100 years, were included as donors. Ten milliliters of peripheral blood were drawn from each donor into EDTA-treated Vacutainer tubes. Ficoll-Paque density-gradient centrifugation was used to isolate PBMCs, with at least 6 million obtained per sample. Trizol reagent was used to extract total RNA from the PBMCs, yielding at least 5.5 micrograms per sample. Naive CD45RAhigh/CD27high T cell percentages were measured by flow cytometry on a PBMC aliquot from every donor. The data originate from a study of blood T cells in healthy people across ages (dated by TCRdb to about 2015). About the study as a whole: In model experiments, roughly one uniquely barcoded TCR beta cDNA molecule per two T cells was captured by template switching. Using deep sequencing normalized with unique cDNA molecular identifiers, the study measured how TCR beta repertoire diversity changes with age. The donors were split into four age groups: young (average about 15 years), middle-aged (over 35), aged (about 56) and long-lived (about 74). Donors of different ages were randomly distributed across sequencing lanes to avoid experimental bias. Two additional independent replicas of 1 million unique cDNA reads from the same blood draw were analyzed for two donors (one aged 18 to 30 and one aged 80 or older). Results and caveats for the whole study, not just this receptor: Bulk unsorted PBMC profiling prevented conclusive comparison of naive and antigen-experienced compartments. Estimates of total diversity from one million sequenced T cells were regarded as lower bounds and underestimates. As age increased, observed TCR beta diversity per million T cells dropped in a roughly linear way, and a significant reduction was already evident by age around 41. The long-lived group showed more naive CD4+ T cells, fewer expanded clones and increased TCR diversity than the aged group, suggesting age selection. Because the CMV infection status of the donors was unknown, age-related changes in expanded clonotypes may potentially have been confounded. A strong correlation was found between observed TCR beta diversity and the percentage of naive T cells measured by flow cytometry.

The library was made by 5' RACE. These reads were obtained on an Illumina HiSeq 2500. A second PCR of about 7 to 12 cycles was run with a J-beta primer mix and a sample-barcoded 5' primer. Each TCR beta cDNA molecule received a unique molecular identifier from a template-switch 5' adaptor carrying 12 random nucleotides. At least 3 million CDR3-containing paired-end reads were obtained from each sample. The Mint cDNA synthesis kit, primed by a TRBC-specific oligonucleotide, was used to synthesize first-strand cDNA from all RNA. All cDNA was treated with uracil-DNA glycosylase and then went through a first 18-cycle PCR with the universal primers M1SS and BC2_uni_R. The original pipeline was this. Normalization of each sample was performed by random selection of 1 million high-quality reads, each carrying a distinct molecular identifier. Reads with shared molecular identifiers were discarded instead of being binned into consensus sequences. MiTCR, run with a Q25 quality threshold and the strictest error-elimination algorithm, handled CDR3 identification, clonotype clustering and error correction. A nonparametric unseen species model with Euler transformation was used to estimate a lower bound on total TCR beta diversity. TCRdb itself trimmed the public reads at Q25 with fastp, ran MiXCR and retained productive beta chains. Every CDR3 protein is listed once, alongside the most common genes and DNA of its rows. The V and J calls shown here were made by TCRdb, not taken from the authors' results. Counted in this sample were hundreds of thousands of distinct CDR3 sequences; around a fifth of them appeared once. Of the sample, about 3.6% falls within the top ten clones.

Deletion took 5 bases off V and 6 bases off J, with a span of 5 bases between the germline ends. Reading from cysteine to phenylalanine, the CDR3 counts 11 amino acids. The kept DNA is CDR3 alone, 33 bases in frame from the first base. The origin of this receptor is a man between 65 and 85 years old in good health. Sequenced input: blood. The chain is made from TRBV12-3 or TRBV12-4 and TRBJ2-1; the D segment cannot be called with confidence. The CDR3 sequence is CASSDFNEQFF. The bases are TGTGCCAGCAGTGACTTCAATGAGCAGTTCTTC.